The subject of this entry is one T cell receptor (beta chain). Its recognized antigen is unknown. Per-base quality was not reported, and no clone a single base away is much larger than it. CD8 naive samples consisted of CD45RO-negative cells that were positively selected for CCR7, yielding a CD45RA+CCR7+ population without TemRA cells. The donors were healthy, HIV-negative adults who had no recently reported acute infections or vaccinations. Every donor was a Caucasian adult residing in Nashville, Tennessee, USA. Blood was obtained by leukapheresis, after which PBMCs were separated by Ficoll-Histopaque density gradient centrifugation and cryopreserved in liquid nitrogen vapor phase. Analytical flow cytometry was used to check the purity and quantity of each magnetically sorted T cell population. Genomic DNA was isolated from each sorted fraction and quantified by UV absorbance on a Nanodrop 2000c.

This sample is part of a study of shared clonotypes between healthy human individuals (dated by TCRdb to the early 2020s). Regarding the research as a whole: The cohort comprised two women and three men aged 18 to 49 years. Per donor, three plates each were used for CD4 naive and CD4 memory, two for CD8 naive, and one for CD8 memory. The study deeply sequenced blood TCR repertoires of about 5 healthy adults to estimate repertoire size and the extent of clonotype sharing between individuals. To increase sequencing depth and limit assay-specific biases, TCR repertoire library preparation and sequencing were carried out by different laboratories using diverse techniques. Between about 0.85 and 8.9 billion PBMCs per donor were obtained by leukapheresis. Study-wide findings and limitations: Because the study included a small number of donors, the genetic and exposure-history diversity represented was limited. Compared with non-shared clonotypes, the clonotypes found in all four sorted-subset donors had higher generation probabilities. Pairwise subsampling indicated that sequencing depth was expected to affect the degree of clonotype sharing among donors. Incomplete sequencing was indicated by rarefaction of sorted-subset datasets, despite the large sequencing depth. Naive subsets generally had larger estimated clonotype richness than memory subsets. When a handful of donors were compared, the shared fraction of clonotypes was around 5% for naive CD4, 3% to 4% for naive CD8, 2% to 2.5% for memory CD4, and less than 0.5% for memory CD8. Sampling was limited to blood, and TCR repertoires in tissue likely differ from TCR repertoires in blood.

Using the deep immunoSEQ assay, multiplex PCR amplified TCR CDR3 regions from genomic DNA. For each cell subset, the extracted genomic DNA was distributed evenly across all wells of several immunoSEQ 96-well plates, and each plate served as one replicate. Each replicate PCR for sorted subsets received around 200 ng genomic DNA, equal to roughly 29,000 T cell genomes. Purified libraries were measured with a Qubit 3.0 fluorometer, size-checked on a Bioanalyzer 2100, and measured again with the KAPA Library Quantification kit. A separate single-read 150-cycle Illumina NextSeq 550 flow cell was used to sequence each immunoSEQ 96-well plate. Processing in the source paper ran as follows. Because the immunoSEQ output held only junctional sequences and lacked quality scores, the filtering could not match the filtering applied to full-length reads. Sequences were annotated with PyIR, a Python wrapper for IgBLAST v1.9, and V/J genes and CDR3 were assigned using IMGT germline references. Reads were filtered out if the reads had weak V/J assignments (E-value above 1e-6), no CDR3, stop codons, out-of-frame junctions, or ambiguous translated residues. V3J clonotypes were defined by identical inferred V gene, J gene, and CDR3 amino acid sequence. The percentage overlap between two repertoires was calculated by dividing the number of shared unique clonotypes by the size of the smaller repertoire. RTK rarefaction, the Chao1 estimator, and Recon v2.1 estimates of unobserved clonotypes were used to assess repertoire richness. Generation probabilities were computed with OLGA for all TCRbeta clonotypes obtained by the gDNA method from four donors. Not all clones reach the TCRdb copy of this immuneACCESS table, which keeps in-frame sequences only. Checked studies attribute under half of the gap to unresolved V genes and leave the rest unexplained. D and trimming were read from the DNA, whereas the V and J calls and clone size are those reported in that table. Counted in this sample were 650,000 to 800,000 clones; under 95% of them appeared once. The biggest ten clones account for approximately 22% of the sample.

CDR1 is given as SGDLS and CDR2 as YYNGEE, both from the germline V gene. V and J lose 6 bases and 3 bases, and a span of 11 bases separates them. CDR3 length: 13 amino acids, cysteine to phenylalanine. The read is trimmed to its CDR3 DNA, 39 bases read in frame from base 1. The specimen was naive CD8+ T cells sorted from blood. Interpreted using the paper, the cell subset or site label stands for: CD45RA+CCR7+. Rearrangement joined TRBV9 to TRBJ2-3; no D segment can be confidently identified. The source of this sequence is a man under 40 in good health. The CDR3 has the sequence CASKPTLTDTQYF. At the DNA level, the sequence is TGTGCCAGCAAGCCAACGCTTACAGATACGCAGTATTTT.